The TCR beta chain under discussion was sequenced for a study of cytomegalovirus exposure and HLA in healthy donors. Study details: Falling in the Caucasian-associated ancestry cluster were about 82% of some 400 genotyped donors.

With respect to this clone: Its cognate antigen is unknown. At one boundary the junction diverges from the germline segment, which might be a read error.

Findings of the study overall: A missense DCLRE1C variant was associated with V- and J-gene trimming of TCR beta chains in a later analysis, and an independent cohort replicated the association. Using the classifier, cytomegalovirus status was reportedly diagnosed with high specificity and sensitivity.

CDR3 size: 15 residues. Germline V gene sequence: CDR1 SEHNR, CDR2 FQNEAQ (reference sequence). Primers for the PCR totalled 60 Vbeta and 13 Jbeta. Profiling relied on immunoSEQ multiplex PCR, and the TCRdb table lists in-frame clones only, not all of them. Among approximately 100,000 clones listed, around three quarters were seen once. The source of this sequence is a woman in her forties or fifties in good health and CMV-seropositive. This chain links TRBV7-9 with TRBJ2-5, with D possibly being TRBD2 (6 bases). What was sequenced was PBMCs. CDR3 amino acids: CSSSLVGPRGETQYF. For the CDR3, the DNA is TGTTCCAGCAGCTTAGTAGGTCCCCGGGGGGAGACCCAGTACTTC. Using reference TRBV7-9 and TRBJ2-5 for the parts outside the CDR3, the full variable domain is DTGVSQNPRHKITKRGQNVTFRCDPISEHNRLYWYRQTLGQGPEFLTYFQNEAQLEKSRLLSDRFSAERPKGSFSTLEIQRTEQGDSAMYLCSSSLVGPRGETQYFGPGTRLLVL.